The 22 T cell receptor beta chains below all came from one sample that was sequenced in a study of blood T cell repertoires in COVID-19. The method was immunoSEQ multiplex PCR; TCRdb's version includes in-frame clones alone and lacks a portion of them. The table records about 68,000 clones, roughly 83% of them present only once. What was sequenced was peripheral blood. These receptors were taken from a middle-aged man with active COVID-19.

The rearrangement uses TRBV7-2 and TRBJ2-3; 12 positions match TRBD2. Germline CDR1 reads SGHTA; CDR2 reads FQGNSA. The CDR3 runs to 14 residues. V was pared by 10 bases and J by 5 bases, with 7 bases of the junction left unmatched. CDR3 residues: CATSSGGAGDTQYF. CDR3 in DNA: TGTGCCACTTCTAGCGGGGGGGCGGGAGATACGCAGTATTTT.

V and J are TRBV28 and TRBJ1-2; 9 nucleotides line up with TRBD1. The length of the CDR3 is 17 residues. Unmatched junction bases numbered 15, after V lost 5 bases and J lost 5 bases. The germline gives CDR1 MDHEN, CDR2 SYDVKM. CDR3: CASSPDRGALNSYGYTF. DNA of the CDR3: TGTGCCAGCAGTCCAGACAGGGGGGCCTTAAATTCGTATGGCTACACCTTC.

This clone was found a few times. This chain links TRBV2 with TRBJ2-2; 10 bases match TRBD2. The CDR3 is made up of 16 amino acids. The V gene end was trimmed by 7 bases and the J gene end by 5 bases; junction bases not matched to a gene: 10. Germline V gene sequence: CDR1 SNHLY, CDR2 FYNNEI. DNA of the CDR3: TGTGCCAGCACCCCCGGGTCTAGCGGGGGAACCGGGGAGCTGTTTTTT. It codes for CASTPGSSGGTGELFF.

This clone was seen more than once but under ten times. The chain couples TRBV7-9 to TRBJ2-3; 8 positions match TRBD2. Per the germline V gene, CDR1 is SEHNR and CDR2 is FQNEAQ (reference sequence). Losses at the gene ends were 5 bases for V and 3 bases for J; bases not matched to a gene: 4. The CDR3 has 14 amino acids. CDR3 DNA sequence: TGTGCCAGCAGCCCCCGGGGGGGAACAGATACGCAGTATTTT. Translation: CASSPRGGTDTQYF.

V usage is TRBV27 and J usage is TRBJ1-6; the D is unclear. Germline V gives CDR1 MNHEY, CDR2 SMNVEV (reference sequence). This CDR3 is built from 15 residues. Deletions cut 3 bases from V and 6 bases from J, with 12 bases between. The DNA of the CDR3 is TGTGCCAGCAGTTTCGGCCGGGTTGGTAATTCACCCCTCCACTTT. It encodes CASSFGRVGNSPLHF.

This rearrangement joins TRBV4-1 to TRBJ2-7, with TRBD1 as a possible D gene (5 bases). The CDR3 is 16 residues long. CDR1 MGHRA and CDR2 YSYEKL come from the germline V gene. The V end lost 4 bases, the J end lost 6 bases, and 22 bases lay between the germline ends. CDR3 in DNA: TGCGCCAGCAGCCCCGGCAGGGCGAGAGGCTCCCTCGAGCAGTACTTC. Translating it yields CASSPGRARGSLEQYF.

The CDR3 DNA sequence: TGCAGTGCTACTGAGGGGGGGCACGGCGAGCAGTACTTC. Its translation is CSATEGGHGEQYF. The chain links TRBV20-1 to TRBJ2-7, with D possibly matching TRBD2 (7 bases). The CDR3 sequence is 13 residues long. The V end was cut by 4 bases, the J end by 6 bases, with 16 bases between. Germline lookup yields CDR1 DFQATT and CDR2 SNEGSKA (reference sequence).

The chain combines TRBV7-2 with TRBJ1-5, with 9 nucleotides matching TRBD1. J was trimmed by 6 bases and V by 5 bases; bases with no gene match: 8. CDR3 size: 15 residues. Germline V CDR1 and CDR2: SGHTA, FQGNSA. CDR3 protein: CASSLPGQGSQPQHF. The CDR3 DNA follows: TGTGCCAGCAGCCTTCCGGGACAGGGTAGTCAGCCCCAGCATTTT.

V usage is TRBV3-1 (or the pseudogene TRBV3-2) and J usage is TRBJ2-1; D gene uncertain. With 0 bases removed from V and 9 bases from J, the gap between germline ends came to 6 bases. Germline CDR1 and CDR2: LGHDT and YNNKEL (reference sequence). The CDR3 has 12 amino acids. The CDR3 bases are TGTGCCAGCAGCCAAGAGAGGAGTGAGCAGTTCTTC. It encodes CASSQERSEQFF.

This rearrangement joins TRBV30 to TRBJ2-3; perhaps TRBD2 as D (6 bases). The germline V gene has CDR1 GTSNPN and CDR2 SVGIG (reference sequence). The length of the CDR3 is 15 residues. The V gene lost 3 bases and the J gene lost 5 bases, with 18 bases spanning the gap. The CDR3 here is CAWSRTGEKQDTQYF. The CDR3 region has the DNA TGTGCCTGGAGCCGGACGGGGGAGAAGCAAGATACGCAGTATTTT.

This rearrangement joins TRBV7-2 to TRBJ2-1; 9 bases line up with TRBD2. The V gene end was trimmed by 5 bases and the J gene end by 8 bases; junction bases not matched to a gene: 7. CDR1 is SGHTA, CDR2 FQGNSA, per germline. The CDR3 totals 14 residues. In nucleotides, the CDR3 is TGTGCCAGCAGCGCAACCGGGACTAGCTATGAGCAGTTCTTC. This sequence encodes CASSATGTSYEQFF.

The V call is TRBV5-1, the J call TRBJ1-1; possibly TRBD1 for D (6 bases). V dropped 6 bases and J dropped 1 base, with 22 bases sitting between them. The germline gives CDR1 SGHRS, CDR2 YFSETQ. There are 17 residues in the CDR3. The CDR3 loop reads CASTSGGGPRRNTEAFF. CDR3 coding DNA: TGCGCCAGCACCTCGGGAGGGGGGCCGAGACGGAACACTGAAGCTTTCTTT.

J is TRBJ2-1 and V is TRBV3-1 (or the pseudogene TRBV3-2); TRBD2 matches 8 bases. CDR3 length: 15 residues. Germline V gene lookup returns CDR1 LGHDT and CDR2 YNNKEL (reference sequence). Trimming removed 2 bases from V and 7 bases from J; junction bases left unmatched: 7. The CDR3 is CASSQMGLVRNEQFF. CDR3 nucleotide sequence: TGTGCCAGCAGCCAAATGGGACTAGTAAGGAATGAGCAGTTCTTC.

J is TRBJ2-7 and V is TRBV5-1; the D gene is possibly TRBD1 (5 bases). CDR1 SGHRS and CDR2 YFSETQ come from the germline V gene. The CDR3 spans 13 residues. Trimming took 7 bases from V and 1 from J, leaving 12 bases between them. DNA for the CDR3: TGCGCCAGCCGCCCTGGGGCATCCTACGAGCAGTACTTC. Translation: CASRPGASYEQYF.

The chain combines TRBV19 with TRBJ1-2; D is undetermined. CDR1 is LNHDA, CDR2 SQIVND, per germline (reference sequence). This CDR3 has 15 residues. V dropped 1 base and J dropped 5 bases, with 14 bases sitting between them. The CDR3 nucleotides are TGTGCCAGTAGTATAGTTCTAACAGCTGAGTATGGCTACACCTTC. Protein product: CASSIVLTAEYGYTF.

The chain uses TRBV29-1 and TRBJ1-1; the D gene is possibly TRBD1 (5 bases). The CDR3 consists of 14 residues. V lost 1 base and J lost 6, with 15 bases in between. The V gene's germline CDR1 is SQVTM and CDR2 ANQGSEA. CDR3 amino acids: CSVEGGIGGAEAFF. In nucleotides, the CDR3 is TGCAGCGTTGAAGGGGGCATCGGCGGGGCTGAAGCTTTCTTT.

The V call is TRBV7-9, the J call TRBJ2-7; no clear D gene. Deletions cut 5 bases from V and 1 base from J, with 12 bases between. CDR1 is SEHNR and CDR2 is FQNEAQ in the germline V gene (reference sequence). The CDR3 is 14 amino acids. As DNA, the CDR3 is TGTGCCAGCAGCCCCGAGACTCGTTCCTACGAGCAGTACTTC. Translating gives CASSPETRSYEQYF.

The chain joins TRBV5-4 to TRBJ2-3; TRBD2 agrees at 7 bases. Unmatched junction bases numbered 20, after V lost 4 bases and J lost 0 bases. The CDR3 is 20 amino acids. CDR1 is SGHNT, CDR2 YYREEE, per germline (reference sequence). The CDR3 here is CASSPGGPGRAGYSTDTQYF. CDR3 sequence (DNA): TGTGCCAGCAGCCCAGGAGGGCCGGGCCGAGCGGGGTACAGCACAGATACGCAGTATTTT.

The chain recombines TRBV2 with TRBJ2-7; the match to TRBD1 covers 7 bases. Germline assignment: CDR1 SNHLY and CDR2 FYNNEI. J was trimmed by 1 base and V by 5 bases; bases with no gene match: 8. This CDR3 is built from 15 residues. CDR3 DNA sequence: TGTGCCAGCAGTCCTGACAGGGCAGGGTCCTACGAGCAGTACTTC. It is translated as CASSPDRAGSYEQYF.

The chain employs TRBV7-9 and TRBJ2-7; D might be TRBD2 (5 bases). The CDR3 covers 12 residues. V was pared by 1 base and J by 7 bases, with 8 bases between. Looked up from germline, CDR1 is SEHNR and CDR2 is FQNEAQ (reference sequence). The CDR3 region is CASSLGGLEQYF. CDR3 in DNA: TGTGCCAGCAGCTTAGGAGGGCTGGAGCAGTACTTC.

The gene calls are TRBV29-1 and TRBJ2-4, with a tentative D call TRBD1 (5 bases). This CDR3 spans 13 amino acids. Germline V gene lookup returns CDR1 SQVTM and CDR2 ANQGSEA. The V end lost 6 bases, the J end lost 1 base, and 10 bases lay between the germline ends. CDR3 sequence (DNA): TGCAGCGTCCAGGGTCTGGCCAAAAACATTCAGTACTTC. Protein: CSVQGLAKNIQYF. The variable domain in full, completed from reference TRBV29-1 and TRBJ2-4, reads SAVISQKPSRDICQRGTSLTIQCQVDSQVTMMFWYRQQPGQSLTLIATANQGSEATYESGFVIDKFPISRPNLTFSTLTVSNMSPEDSSIYLCSVQGLAKNIQYFGAGTRLSVL.

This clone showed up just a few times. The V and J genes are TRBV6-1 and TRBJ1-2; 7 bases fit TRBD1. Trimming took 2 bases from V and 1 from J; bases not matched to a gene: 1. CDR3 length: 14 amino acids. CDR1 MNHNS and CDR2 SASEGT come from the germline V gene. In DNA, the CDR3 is TGTGCCAGCAGTGAAAGGGGGCGTAACTATGGCTACACCTTC. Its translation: CASSERGRNYGYTF.